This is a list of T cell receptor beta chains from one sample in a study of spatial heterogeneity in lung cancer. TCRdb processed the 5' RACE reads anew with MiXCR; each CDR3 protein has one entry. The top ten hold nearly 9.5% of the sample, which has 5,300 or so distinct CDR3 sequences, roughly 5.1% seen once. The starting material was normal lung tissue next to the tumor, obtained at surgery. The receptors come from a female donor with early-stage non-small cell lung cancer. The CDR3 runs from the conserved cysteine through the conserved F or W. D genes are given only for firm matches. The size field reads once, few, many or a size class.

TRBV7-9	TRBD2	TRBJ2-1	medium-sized	TGTGCCAGCAGCTTACCTAGCGGGAGCGGCTACAATGAGCAGTTCTTC	CASSLPSGSGYNEQFF
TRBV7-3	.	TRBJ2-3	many	TGTGCCAGCAGCCTCTCTAGCTTCACAGATACGCAGTATTTT	CASSLSSFTDTQYF
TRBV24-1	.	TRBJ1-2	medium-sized	TGTGCCACCAGTGGTGTGGGACTATATGGCTACACCTTC	CATSGVGLYGYTF
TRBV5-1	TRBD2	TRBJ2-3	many	TGCGCCAGCAGCTCCGAGCGGGGGCCCACAGATACGCAGTATTTT	CASSSERGPTDTQYF
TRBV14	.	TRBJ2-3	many	TGTGCCAGCAGCCTCCTGACTAGTCCAGATACGCAGTATTTT	CASSLLTSPDTQYF
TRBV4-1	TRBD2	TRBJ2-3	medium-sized	TGCGCCAGCAGCCAAGATATGAGACTAGCGGCAGATACGCAGTATTTT	CASSQDMRLAADTQYF
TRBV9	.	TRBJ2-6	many	TGTGCCAGCAGCGTAGGGGGTGGAGGGGCCAACGTCCTGACTTTC	CASSVGGGGANVLTF
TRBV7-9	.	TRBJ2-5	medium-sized	TGTGCCAGCAGCTTAGGGGTAGTTCAAGAGACCCAGTACTTC	CASSLGVVQETQYF
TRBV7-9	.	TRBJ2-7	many	TGTGCCAGCAGCTTAGGGGCGGGCTCCTACGAGCAGTACTTC	CASSLGAGSYEQYF
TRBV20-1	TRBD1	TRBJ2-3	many	TGCAGTGCCCCAGGCGAGACAGGGGTCCCAGATACGCAGTATTTT	CSAPGETGVPDTQYF
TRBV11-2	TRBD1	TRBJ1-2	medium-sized	TGTGCCAGCAGCTCGCCACAGGGGGCGGCCTATGGCTACACCTTC	CASSSPQGAAYGYTF
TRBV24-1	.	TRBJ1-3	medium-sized	TGTGCCACCAGTGACCCAACAGGCCCTGGAAACACCATATATTTT	CATSDPTGPGNTIYF
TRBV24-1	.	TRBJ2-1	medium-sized	TGTGCCACCAGTGACCCAAATGATTTATCTGAGCAGTTCTTC	CATSDPNDLSEQFF
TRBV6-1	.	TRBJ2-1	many	TGTGCCAGCATCGAGGGTGTCCGGTCCTACAATGAGCAGTTCTTC	CASIEGVRSYNEQFF
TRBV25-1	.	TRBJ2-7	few	TGTGCCAGCAGTGTGGCCTACGAGCAGTACTTC	CASSVAYEQYF
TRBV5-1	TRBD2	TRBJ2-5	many	TGCGCCAGCAGCTTGGACAGCGGGAGAGAGACCCAGTACTTC	CASSLDSGRETQYF
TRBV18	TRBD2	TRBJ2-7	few	TGTGCCAGCTCATCGGGACTAGCGGGAGGGATAAGCTACGAGCAGTACTTC	CASSSGLAGGISYEQYF
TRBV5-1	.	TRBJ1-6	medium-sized	TGCGCCAGCAGCTTGGGGCAGGGAGGCCCCCTCCACTTT	CASSLGQGGPLHF
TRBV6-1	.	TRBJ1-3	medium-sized	TGTGCCAGCAAATCACGATCTGGAAACACCATATATTTT	CASKSRSGNTIYF
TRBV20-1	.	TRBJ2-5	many	TGCAGTGCTGAACAAGAGACCCAGTACTTC	CSAEQETQYF
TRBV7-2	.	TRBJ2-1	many	TGTGCCAGCAGCTTAGTGGACTCCTACAATGAGCAGTTCTTC	CASSLVDSYNEQFF
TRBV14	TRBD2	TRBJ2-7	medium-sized	TGTGCCAGCAGCTTCGGCACGGGGGGATTGTACGAGCAGTACTTC	CASSFGTGGLYEQYF
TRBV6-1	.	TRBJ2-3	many	TGTGCCAGCAGTGTCGAGGACCACACAGATACGCAGTATTTT	CASSVEDHTDTQYF
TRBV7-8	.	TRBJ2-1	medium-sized	TGTGCCAGCAGCTTTCCGCTGGGTGAGCAGTTCTTC	CASSFPLGEQFF
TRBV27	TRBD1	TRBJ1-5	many	TGTGCCAGCAGTCAGGGGGGAGAACAGCCCCAGCATTTT	CASSQGGEQPQHF
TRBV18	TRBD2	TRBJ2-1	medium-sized	TGTGCCAGCTCGACGTCCTTAGCGGGGAGCTCCTACAATGAGCAGTTCTTC	CASSTSLAGSSYNEQFF
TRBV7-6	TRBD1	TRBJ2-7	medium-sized	TGTGCCAGCAGCTTAATGACAGGGGCGGACGAGCAGTACTTC	CASSLMTGADEQYF
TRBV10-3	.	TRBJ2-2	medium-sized	TGTGCCATCAGTGAGACAGAGAACACCGGGGAGCTGTTTTTT	CAISETENTGELFF
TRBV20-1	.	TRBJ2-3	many	TGCAGTGCTAGTCCGCTGAGCGGGTACACAGATACGCAGTATTTT	CSASPLSGYTDTQYF
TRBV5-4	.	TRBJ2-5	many	TGTGCCAGCAGCTTGGAACAGCAAGAGACCCAGTACTTC	CASSLEQQETQYF
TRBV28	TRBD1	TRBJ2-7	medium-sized	TGTGCCGCAGGGGGAGACCTCTACGAGCAGTACTTC	CAAGGDLYEQYF
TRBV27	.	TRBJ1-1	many	TGTGCCAGCAGTTTCGGGGGAGTACGGACTGAAGCTTTCTTT	CASSFGGVRTEAFF